This paragraph covers one T cell receptor (beta chain) sequence. Its antigen is not known. This sample is part of a study of OX40 agonist ivuxolimab in advanced cancers. Findings of the study overall: Specificity for antigen went undetermined in the expanded peripheral T cells.

The V end was cut by 0 bases, the J end by 1 base, with 7 bases between. This CDR3 comprises 14 residues. CDR1 and CDR2 (germline): SGHDN, FVKESK. Data came from immunoSEQ multiplex PCR; TCRdb stores just in-frame clones and leaves some out. The sample includes more than 45,000 clones, over 80% of them seen just once. The clonotype comes from an adult with an advanced solid tumor such as melanoma, head and neck, liver or kidney cancer. The rearrangement joins TRBV14 to TRBJ2-7; D uncertain. The sequenced sample was CD4+ or CD8+ T cells sorted from blood, obtained in a trial of the OX40 agonist ivuxolimab. CDR3: CASSQEGISYEQYF. In DNA, the CDR3 is TGTGCCAGCAGCCAAGAAGGGATTTCCTACGAGCAGTACTTC.